This TCR beta chain derives from a study of OX40 agonist ivuxolimab in advanced cancers. Clones were read by immunoSEQ multiplex PCR, and TCRdb kept only the in-frame ones, dropping some. This table has roughly 90,000 clones, about 87% appearing once. Trimming removed 4 bases at V and 6 bases at J, with 14 bases between. The CDR3 consists of 14 residues. CDR1 is MRHNA, CDR2 SNTAGT, per germline. Sequenced material: CD4+ or CD8+ T cells sorted from blood, taken in a trial of the OX40 agonist ivuxolimab. This chain connects TRBV6-4 to TRBJ2-3, with a possible D match to TRBD1 (6 bases). The TCR was taken from an adult with an advanced solid tumor such as melanoma, head and neck, liver or kidney cancer. The CDR3 spells CASSASPRGDTQYF. The CDR3 coding sequence is TGTGCCAGCAGTGCCTCGCCCAGGGGTGATACGCAGTATTTT.